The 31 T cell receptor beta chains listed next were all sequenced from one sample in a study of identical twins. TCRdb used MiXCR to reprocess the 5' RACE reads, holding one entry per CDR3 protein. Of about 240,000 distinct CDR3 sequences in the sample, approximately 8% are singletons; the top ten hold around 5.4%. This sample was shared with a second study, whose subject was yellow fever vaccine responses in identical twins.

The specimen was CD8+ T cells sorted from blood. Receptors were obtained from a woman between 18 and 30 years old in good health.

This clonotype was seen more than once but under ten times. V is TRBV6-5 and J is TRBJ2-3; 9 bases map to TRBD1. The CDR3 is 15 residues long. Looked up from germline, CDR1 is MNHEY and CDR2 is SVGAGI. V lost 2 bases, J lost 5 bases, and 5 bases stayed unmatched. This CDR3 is CASSYADRGIDTQYF. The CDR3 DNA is TGTGCCAGCAGTTACGCGGACAGGGGAATAGATACGCAGTATTTT.

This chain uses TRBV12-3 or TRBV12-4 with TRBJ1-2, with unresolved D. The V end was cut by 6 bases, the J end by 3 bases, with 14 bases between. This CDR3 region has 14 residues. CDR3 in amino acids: CASSTGTQYYGYTF. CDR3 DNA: TGTGCCAGCAGCACGGGAACCCAATACTATGGCTACACCTTC.

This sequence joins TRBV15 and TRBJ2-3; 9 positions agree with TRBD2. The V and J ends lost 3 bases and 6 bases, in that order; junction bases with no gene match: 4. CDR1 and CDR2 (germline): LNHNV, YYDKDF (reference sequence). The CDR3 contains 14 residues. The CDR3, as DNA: TGTGCCACCAGCAGTTCTAGCGGGGTGGATACGCAGTATTTT. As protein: CATSSSSGVDTQYF.

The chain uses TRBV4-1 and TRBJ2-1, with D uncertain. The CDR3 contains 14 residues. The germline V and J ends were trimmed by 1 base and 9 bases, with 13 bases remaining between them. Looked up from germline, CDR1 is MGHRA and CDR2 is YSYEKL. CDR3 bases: TGCGCCAGCAGCCAAGGGGGAAGGGCAGGTGAGCAGTTCTTC. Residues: CASSQGGRAGEQFF.

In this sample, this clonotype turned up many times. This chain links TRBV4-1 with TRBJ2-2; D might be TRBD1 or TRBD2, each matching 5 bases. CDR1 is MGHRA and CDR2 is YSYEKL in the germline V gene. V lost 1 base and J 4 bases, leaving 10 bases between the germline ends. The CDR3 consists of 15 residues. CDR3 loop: CASSQAGGGTGELFF. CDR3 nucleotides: TGCGCCAGCAGCCAAGCTGGGGGTGGCACCGGGGAGCTGTTTTTT.

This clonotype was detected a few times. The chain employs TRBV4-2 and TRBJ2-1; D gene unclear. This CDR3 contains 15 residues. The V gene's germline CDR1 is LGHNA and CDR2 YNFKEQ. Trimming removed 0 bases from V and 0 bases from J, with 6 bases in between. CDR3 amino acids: CASSQEAVSYNEQFF. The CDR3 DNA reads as TGTGCCAGCAGCCAAGAGGCGGTCTCCTACAATGAGCAGTTCTTC.

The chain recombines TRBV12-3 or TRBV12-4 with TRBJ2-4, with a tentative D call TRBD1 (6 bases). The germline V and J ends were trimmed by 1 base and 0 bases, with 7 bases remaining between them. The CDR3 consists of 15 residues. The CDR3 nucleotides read TGTGCCAGCAGTTTAGGGGACACAGCCAAAAACATTCAGTACTTC. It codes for CASSLGDTAKNIQYF.

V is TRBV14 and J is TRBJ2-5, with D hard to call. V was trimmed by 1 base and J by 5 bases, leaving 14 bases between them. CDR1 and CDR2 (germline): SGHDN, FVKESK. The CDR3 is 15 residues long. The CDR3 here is CASSQVGPRRETQYF. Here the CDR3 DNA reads TGTGCCAGCAGCCAAGTCGGACCCCGTCGGGAGACCCAGTACTTC.

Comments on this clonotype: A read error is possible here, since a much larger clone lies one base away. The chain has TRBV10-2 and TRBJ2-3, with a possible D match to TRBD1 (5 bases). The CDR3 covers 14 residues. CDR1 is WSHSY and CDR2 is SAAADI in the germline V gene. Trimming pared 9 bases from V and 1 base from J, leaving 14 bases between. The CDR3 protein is CARKGIEGTDTQYF. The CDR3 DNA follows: TGCGCCAGAAAGGGGATAGAGGGCACAGATACGCAGTATTTT.

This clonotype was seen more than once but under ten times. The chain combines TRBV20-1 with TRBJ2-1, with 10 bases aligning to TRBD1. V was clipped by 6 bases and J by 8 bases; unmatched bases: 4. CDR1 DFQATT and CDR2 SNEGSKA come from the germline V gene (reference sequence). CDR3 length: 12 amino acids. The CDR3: CSALTGGDEQFF. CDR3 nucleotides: TGCAGTGCGTTGACAGGGGGCGATGAGCAGTTCTTC.

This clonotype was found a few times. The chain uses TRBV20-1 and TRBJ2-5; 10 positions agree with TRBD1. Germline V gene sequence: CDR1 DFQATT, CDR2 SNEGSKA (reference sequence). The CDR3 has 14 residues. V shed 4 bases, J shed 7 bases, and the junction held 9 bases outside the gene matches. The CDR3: CSAKTGTGDRTQYF. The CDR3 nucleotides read TGCAGTGCTAAAACCGGGACAGGGGATCGGACCCAGTACTTC.

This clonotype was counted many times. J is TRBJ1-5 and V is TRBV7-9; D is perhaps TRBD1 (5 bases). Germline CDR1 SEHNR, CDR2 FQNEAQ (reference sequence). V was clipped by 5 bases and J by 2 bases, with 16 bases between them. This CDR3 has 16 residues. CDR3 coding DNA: TGTGCCAGCAGCCCCCCGGGGCAGGCCCGCAATCAGCCCCAGCATTTT. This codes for CASSPPGQARNQPQHF. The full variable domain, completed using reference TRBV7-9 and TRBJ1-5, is DTGVSQNPRHKITKRGQNVTFRCDPISEHNRLYWYRQTLGQGPEFLTYFQNEAQLEKSRLLSDRFSAERPKGSFSTLEIQRTEQGDSAMYLCASSPPGQARNQPQHFGDGTRLSIL.

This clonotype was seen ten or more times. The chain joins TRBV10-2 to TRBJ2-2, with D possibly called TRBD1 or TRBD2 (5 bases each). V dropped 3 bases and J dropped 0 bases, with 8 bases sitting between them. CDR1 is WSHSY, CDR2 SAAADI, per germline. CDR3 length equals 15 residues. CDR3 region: CASSDGGSNTGELFF. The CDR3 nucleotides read TGCGCCAGCAGTGATGGGGGTTCGAACACCGGGGAGCTGTTTTTT.

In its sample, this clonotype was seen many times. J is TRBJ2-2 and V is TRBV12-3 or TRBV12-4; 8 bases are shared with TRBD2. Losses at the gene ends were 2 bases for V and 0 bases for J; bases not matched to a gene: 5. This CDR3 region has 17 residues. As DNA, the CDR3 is TGTGCCAGCAGTTTATGGGGCGGGGGGCCGAACACCGGGGAGCTGTTTTTT. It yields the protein CASSLWGGGPNTGELFF.

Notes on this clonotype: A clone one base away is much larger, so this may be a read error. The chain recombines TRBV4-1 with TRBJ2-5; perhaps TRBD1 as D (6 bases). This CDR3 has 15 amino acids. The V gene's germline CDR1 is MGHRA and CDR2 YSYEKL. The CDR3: CASSQERQVQETHYF. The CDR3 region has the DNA TGCGCCAGCAGCCAAGAGAGACAGGTACAAGAGACCCACTACTTC.

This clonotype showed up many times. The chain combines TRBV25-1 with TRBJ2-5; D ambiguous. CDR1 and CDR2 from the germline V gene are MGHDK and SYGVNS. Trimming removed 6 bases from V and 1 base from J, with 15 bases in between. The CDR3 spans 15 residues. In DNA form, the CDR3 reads TGTGCCAGCAGCGTGTCGGCTTCGGGCCAAGAGACCCAGTACTTC. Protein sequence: CASSVSASGQETQYF.

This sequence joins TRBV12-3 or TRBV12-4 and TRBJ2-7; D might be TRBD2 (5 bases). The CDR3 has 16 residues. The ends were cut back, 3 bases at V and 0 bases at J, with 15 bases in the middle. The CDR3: CASSFGTTGSSYEQYF. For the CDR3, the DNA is TGTGCCAGCAGTTTTGGAACGACGGGGAGCTCCTACGAGCAGTACTTC.

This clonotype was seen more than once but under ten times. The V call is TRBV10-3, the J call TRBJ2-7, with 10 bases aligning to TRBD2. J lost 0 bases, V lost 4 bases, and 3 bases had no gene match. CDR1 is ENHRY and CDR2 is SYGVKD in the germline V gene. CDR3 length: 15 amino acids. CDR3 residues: CAISGAGGYSYEQYF. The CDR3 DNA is TGTGCCATCAGTGGAGCGGGAGGGTACTCCTACGAGCAGTACTTC.

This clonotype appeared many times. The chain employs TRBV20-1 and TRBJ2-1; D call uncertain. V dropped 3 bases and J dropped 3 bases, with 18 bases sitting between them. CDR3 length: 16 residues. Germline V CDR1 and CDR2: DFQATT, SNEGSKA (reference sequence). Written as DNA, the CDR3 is TGCAGTGCTAGGGGCCAAGACTTCTGGATCTACAATGAGCAGTTCTTC. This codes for CSARGQDFWIYNEQFF.

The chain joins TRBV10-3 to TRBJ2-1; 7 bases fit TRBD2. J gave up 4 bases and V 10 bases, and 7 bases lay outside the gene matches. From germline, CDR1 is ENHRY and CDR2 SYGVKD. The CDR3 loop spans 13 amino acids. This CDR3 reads CATGGGVYNEQFF. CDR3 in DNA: TGTGCCACCGGGGGAGGGGTATACAATGAGCAGTTCTTC.

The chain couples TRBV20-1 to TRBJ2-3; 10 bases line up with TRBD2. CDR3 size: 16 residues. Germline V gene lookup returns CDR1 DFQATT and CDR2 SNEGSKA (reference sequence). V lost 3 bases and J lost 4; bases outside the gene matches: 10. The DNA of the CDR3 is TGCAGTGCTAGTGACAGCGGGGGGGCCTCAGCAGATACGCAGTATTTT. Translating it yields CSASDSGGASADTQYF.

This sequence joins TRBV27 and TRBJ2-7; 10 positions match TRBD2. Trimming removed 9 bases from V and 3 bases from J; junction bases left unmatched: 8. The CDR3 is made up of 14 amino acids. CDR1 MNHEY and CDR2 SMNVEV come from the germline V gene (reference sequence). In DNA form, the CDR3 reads TGTGCCAGACCGGGACTAGCGAGAAACTACGAGCAGTACTTC. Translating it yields CARPGLARNYEQYF.

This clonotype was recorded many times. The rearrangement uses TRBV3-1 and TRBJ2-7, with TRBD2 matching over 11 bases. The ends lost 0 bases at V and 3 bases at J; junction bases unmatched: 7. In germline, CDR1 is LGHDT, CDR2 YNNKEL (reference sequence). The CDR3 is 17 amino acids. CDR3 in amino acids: CASSQDAGTSGLYEQYF. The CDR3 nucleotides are TGTGCCAGCAGCCAAGACGCCGGGACTAGCGGCCTCTACGAGCAGTACTTC.

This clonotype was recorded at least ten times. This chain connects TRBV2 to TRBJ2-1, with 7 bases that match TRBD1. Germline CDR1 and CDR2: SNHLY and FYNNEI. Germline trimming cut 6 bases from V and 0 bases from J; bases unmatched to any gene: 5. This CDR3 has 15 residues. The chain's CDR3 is CASSVRDSSYNEQFF. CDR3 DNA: TGTGCCAGCAGCGTCCGGGACAGCTCCTACAATGAGCAGTTCTTC.

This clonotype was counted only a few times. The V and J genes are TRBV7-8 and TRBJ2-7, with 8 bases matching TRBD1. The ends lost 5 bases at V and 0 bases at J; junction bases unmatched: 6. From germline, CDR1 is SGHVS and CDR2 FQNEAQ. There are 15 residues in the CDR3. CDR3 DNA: TGTGCCAGCAGCGCTGGGACAGGTTACTCCTACGAGCAGTACTTC. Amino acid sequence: CASSAGTGYSYEQYF.

This chain's CDR3 is CASSQDYQSTDTQYF. CDR3 DNA: TGTGCCAGCAGCCAAGATTACCAGTCTACGGATACGCAGTATTTT. This chain links TRBV14 with TRBJ2-3; no clear D gene. The CDR3 consists of 15 residues. Looked up from germline, CDR1 is SGHDN and CDR2 is FVKESK. V lost 0 bases to trimming and J lost 6 bases, with 13 bases between them.

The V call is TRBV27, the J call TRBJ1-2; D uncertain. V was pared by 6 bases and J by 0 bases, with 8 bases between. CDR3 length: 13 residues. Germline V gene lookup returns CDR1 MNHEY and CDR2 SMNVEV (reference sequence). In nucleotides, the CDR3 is TGTGCCAGCAGCGAACGTACTAACTATGGCTACACCTTC. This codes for CASSERTNYGYTF.

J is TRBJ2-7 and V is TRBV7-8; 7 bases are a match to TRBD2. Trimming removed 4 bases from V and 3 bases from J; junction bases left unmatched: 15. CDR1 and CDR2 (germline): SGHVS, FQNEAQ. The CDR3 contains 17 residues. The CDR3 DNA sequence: TGTGCCAGCAGCTCCCCGAGGGAGGTCGCGGGGGACTACGAGCAGTACTTC. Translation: CASSSPREVAGDYEQYF.

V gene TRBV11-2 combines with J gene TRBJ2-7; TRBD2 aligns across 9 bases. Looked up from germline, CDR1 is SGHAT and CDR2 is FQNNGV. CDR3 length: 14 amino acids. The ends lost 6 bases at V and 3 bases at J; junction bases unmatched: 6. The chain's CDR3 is CASSYSGGGYEQYF. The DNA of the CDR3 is TGTGCCAGCAGTTATAGCGGGGGCGGCTACGAGCAGTACTTC.

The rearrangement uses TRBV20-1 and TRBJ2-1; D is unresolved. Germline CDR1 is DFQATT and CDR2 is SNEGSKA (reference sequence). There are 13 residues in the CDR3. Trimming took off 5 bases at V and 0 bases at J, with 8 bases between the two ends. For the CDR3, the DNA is TGCAGTGCTGAGCCCAGCTCCTACAATGAGCAGTTCTTC. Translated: CSAEPSSYNEQFF.

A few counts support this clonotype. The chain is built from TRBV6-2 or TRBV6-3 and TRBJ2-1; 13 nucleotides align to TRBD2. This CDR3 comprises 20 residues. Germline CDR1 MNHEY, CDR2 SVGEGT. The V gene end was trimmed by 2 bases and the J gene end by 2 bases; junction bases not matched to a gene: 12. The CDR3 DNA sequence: TGTGCCAGCAGTTACCCCATGGCAGGGACTAGCGGGACCGCCTACAATGAGCAGTTCTTC. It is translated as CASSYPMAGTSGTAYNEQFF.